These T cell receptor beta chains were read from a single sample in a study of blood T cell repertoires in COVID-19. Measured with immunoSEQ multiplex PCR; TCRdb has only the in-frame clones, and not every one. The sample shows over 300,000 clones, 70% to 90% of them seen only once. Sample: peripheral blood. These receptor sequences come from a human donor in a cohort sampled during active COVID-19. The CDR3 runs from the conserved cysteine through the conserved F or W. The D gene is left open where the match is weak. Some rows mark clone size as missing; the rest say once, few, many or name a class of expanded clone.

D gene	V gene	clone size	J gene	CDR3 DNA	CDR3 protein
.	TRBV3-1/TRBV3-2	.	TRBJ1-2	TGTGCCAGCAGCCAAGACCGGGGGGTGGCCTATGGCTACACCTTC	CASSQDRGVAYGYTF
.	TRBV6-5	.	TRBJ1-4	TGTGCCAGCAGTCGCGTACAGGGAAGCGGTGAAAAACTGTTTTTT	CASSRVQGSGEKLFF
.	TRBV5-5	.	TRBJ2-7	TGTGCCAGCAGCTTTTTCGCGGGGGCAACCTACGAGCAGTACTTC	CASSFFAGATYEQYF
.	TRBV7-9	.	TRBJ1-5	TGTGCCAGCAGCCCCGATGTACATAGCAATCAGCCCCAGCATTTT	CASSPDVHSNQPQHF
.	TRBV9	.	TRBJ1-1	TGTGCCAGCAGCGTAATTGGACAGACGAACACTGAAGCTTTCTTT	CASSVIGQTNTEAFF
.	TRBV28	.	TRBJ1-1	TGTGCCAGCACCTTGAACACTGAAGCTTTCTTT	CASTLNTEAFF
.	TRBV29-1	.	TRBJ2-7	TGCAGCGTTGCTGTCGGGTGGACAGAGCAGTACTTC	CSVAVGWTEQYF
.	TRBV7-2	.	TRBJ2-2	TGTGCCAGCAGCTTCGGTGATGCCACCGGGGAGCTGTTTTTT	CASSFGDATGELFF
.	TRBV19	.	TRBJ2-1	TGTGCCAGTAAGCAGGGAAACAATAACAATGAGCAGTTCTTC	CASKQGNNNNEQFF
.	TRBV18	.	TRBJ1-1	TGTGCCAGCTCCCCGGACACCCTGAACACTGAAGCTTTCTTT	CASSPDTLNTEAFF
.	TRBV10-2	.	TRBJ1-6	TGCGCCAGCAGTGAGGGAGAGGGACTTAATTCACCCCTCCACTTT	CASSEGEGLNSPLHF
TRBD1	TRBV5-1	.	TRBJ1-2	TGCGCCAGCAGCTTGGTAACAGGGGGCTTGGACTATGGCTACACCTTC	CASSLVTGGLDYGYTF
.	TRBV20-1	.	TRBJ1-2	TGCAGTGCCGTAGATGACTATGGCTACACCTTC	CSAVDDYGYTF
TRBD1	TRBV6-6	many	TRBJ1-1	TGTGCCAGCAGTTACTCTGGACAGGGGAGGAATGAAGCTTTCTTT	CASSYSGQGRNEAFF
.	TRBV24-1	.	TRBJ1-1	TGTGCCACCAGTGACCCGACAGGAGCTGAAGCTTTCTTT	CATSDPTGAEAFF
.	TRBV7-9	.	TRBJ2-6	TGTGCCAGCAGCTCATTTAACATCGCCGGGGCCAACGTCCTGACTTTC	CASSSFNIAGANVLTF
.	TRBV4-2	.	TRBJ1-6	TGTGCCAGCAGCCAAGACTTGGCTCCGAGGGGGTCACCCCTCCACTTT	CASSQDLAPRGSPLHF
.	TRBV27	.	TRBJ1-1	TGTGCCAGCACCCTTTGGCCAGGCACTGAAGCTTTCTTT	CASTLWPGTEAFF
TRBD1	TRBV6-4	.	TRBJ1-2	TGTGCCAGCAGTGACTCTGGGACAGGGGGAATCGGCTACACCTTC	CASSDSGTGGIGYTF
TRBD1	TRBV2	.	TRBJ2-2	TGTGCCAGCAGTTCTACAGGGGGCACCGGGGAGCTGTTTTTT	CASSSTGGTGELFF
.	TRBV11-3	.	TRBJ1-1	TGTGCCAGCAGCTTAACGGGTAACGCTGAAGCTTTCTTT	CASSLTGNAEAFF
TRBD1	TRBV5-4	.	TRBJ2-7	TGTGCCAGCAGTACCGGGACAGTACCCTACGAGCAGTACTTC	CASSTGTVPYEQYF
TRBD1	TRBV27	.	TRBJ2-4	TGTGCCAGCAGTTGGGGGACAGGGGAAAACATTCAGTACTTC	CASSWGTGENIQYF
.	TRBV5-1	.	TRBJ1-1	TGCGCCAGCAGCTTGGAACCGGGACAAGGATCGTCAGAAGCTTTCTTT	CASSLEPGQGSSEAFF
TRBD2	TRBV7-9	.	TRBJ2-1	TGTGCCAGCAGCTTAGGGGCTAGCGGGGGGCCAAATGAGCAGTTCTTC	CASSLGASGGPNEQFF
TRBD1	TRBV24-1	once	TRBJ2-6	TGTGCCACCAGTGATTTGCCGACAGGGGGTGGCTCTGGGGCCAACGTCCTGACTTTC	CATSDLPTGGGSGANVLTF
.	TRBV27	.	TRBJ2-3	TGTGCCAGCAGTTTAAGGCGGGGCGTCGGTGCAGATACGCAGTATTTT	CASSLRRGVGADTQYF
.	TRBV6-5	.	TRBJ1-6	TGTGCCAGCGGGGCCTTGGAGAATAATTCACCCCTCCACTTT	CASGALENNSPLHF
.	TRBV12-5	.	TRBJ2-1	TGTGCTAGTGGCTATGACAAACAAATACCCTACAATGAGCAGTTCTTC	CASGYDKQIPYNEQFF
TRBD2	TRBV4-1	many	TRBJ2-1	TGCGCCAGCAGCCGCCTAGGGCAGGGACTAGCCTACAATGAGCAGTTCTTC	CASSRLGQGLAYNEQFF
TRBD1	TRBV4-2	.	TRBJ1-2	TGTGCCAGCAGTCCCAAGTTTGGGACAGGGTCCTCGTTATCTGGCTACACCTTC	CASSPKFGTGSSLSGYTF
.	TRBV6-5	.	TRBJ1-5	TGTGCCAGCAGTTACGGGGCAGGGAATCAGCCCCAGCATTTT	CASSYGAGNQPQHF
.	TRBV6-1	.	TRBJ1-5	TGTGCCAGCAGTGAGACTGGGAGGGGGAGAGAGCCCCAGCATTTT	CASSETGRGREPQHF
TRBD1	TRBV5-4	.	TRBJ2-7	TGTGCCAGCAGCTCGTACAGGGGGACCTACGAGCAGTACTTC	CASSSYRGTYEQYF
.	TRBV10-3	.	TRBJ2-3	TGTGCCATCAGTGATCAGGACACAACAGATACGCAGTATTTT	CAISDQDTTDTQYF
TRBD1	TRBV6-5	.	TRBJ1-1	TGTGCCAGCAGTTACTGGCAGGGGGGTGAAGCTTTCTTT	CASSYWQGGEAFF
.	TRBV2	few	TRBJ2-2	TGTGCCAGCTCGGGCAGGGCCGGGGAGCTGTTTTTT	CASSGRAGELFF
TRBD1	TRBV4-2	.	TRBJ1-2	TGTGCCAGCAGCCAACCTGGGACAGCGAGAAACTATGGCTACACCTTC	CASSQPGTARNYGYTF
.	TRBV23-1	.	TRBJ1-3	TGCGCCAGCAGTCAATCAGAGGTCAGGGGCACAGGAAACACCATATATTTT	CASSQSEVRGTGNTIYF
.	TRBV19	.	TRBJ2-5	TGTGCCAGTAGTATAACTAGAGGAGAGACCCAGTACTTC	CASSITRGETQYF
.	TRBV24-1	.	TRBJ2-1	TGTGCCACCAGTGATTTCGCCGGACAGACCTACAATGAGCAGTTCTTC	CATSDFAGQTYNEQFF
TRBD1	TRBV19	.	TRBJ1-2	TGTGCCAGTAGTTCGCCGGGACAGGGGCGTGCCGGCTATGGCTACACCTTC	CASSSPGQGRAGYGYTF
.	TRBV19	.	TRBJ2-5	TGTGCCAGTGGAGAGCGGTCTAGTTGGAGTCAAGAGACCCAGTACTTC	CASGERSSWSQETQYF
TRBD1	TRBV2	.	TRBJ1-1	TGTGCCAGCAGTTCAAGGGTAGGACAGGGGGACACTGAAGCTTTCTTT	CASSSRVGQGDTEAFF
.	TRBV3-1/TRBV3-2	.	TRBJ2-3	TGTGCCAGCAGCCAAGCTGGGGAAGGGGGGGGTTGGTTTAATACGCAGTATTTT	CASSQAGEGGGWFNTQYF
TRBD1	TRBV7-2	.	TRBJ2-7	TGTGCCAGCAGCCTCTACCAGGGGGATATGTACGAGCAGTACTTC	CASSLYQGDMYEQYF
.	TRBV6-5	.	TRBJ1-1	TGTGCCAGCCTCGGGAGGGCCGCTGAAGCTTTCTTT	CASLGRAAEAFF
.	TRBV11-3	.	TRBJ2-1	TGTGCCAGCAGCTTAAGGGAAGGGGGTGACTCCAATGAGCAGTTCTTC	CASSLREGGDSNEQFF
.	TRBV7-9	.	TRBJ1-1	TGTGCCAGCATCCCGGCCAGGGGCAGGGACACTGAAGCTTTCTTT	CASIPARGRDTEAFF
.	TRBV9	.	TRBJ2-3	TGTGCCAGCAGCGTATGGGCGGGGTCTAGCACAGATACGCAGTATTTT	CASSVWAGSSTDTQYF
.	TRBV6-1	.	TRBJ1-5	TGTGCCAGCAGTGAACAGGAAAACCAGCCCCAGCATTTT	CASSEQENQPQHF